This TCR beta chain was sequenced for a study of cytomegalovirus exposure and HLA in healthy donors. Study outcomes and limitations: A later analysis revealed that TCR association rates differed between HLA loci, peaking at DRB1 and bottoming out at HLA-C.

Regarding this clone: Its cognate antigen is unknown.

The PCR contained 60 Vbeta and 13 Jbeta primers. Per the original data handling: An analysis that came later counted 80 million or so unique TCR beta chains, roughly 11 million shared. Here immunoSEQ multiplex PCR was the method, and the copy in TCRdb shows in-frame clones only, minus some. V and J calls plus clone size are reproduced from that table; the DNA served to infer D and trimming. Counted here are some 110,000 clones, 65% to 80% occurring once; the ten biggest clones make up roughly 6%. The TCR originated in a woman between 45 and 65 years old in good health and CMV-seropositive. The sequencing input was PBMCs.

CDR3 sequence reads: CAISEWGSGGANEQFF. As DNA, the CDR3 is TGTGCCATCAGTGAGTGGGGTAGCGGGGGGGCAAATGAGCAGTTCTTC. The chain carries TRBV10-3 and TRBJ2-1, with 11 bases identical to TRBD2. This CDR3 is built from 16 residues. Unmatched junction bases numbered 6, after V lost 1 base and J lost 7 bases. Germline V gene data show CDR1 as ENHRY and CDR2 as SYGVKD.